One sample yielded the 6 T cell receptor beta chains listed below, sequenced in a study of shared clonotypes between healthy human individuals. Assay used: immunoSEQ multiplex PCR; TCRdb lists only in-frame clones, some missing. The table lists approximately 740,000 clones, under 80% of them singletons. Sequenced: memory CD4+ T cells sorted from blood. Subset: CD45RA-negative fraction. All receptors come from a woman under 40 in good health.

The V and J genes are TRBV28 and TRBJ1-2; no reliable D call. The germline V gene encodes CDR1 MDHEN and CDR2 SYDVKM. Trimming pared 7 bases from V and 3 bases from J, leaving 15 bases between. The CDR3 is 14 amino acids. The CDR3 DNA sequence: TGTGCCAGCAAAAAGGACCGTTATGACTATGGCTACACCTTC. Protein: CASKKDRYDYGYTF.

The chain couples TRBV19 to TRBJ1-5; D gene unclear. V gave up 6 bases and J gave up 6 bases, with 9 bases separating them. The CDR3 is made up of 12 amino acids. Germline CDR1 is LNHDA and CDR2 is SQIVND (reference sequence). CDR3 amino acids: CASSSIGQPQHF. CDR3 DNA sequence: TGTGCCAGTAGCTCAATCGGTCAGCCCCAGCATTTT.

This chain connects TRBV10-3 to TRBJ2-5, with TRBD1 as a possible D gene (6 bases). The V and J ends lost 0 bases and 5 bases respectively, with 10 bases between them. The germline gives CDR1 ENHRY, CDR2 SYGVKD. This CDR3 has 14 residues. This CDR3 is CAISESWGRETQYF. CDR3 in DNA: TGTGCCATCAGTGAGTCTTGGGGGCGGGAGACCCAGTACTTC.

This rearrangement joins TRBV5-8 to TRBJ2-1; D unclear. Germline V gene lookup returns CDR1 SGHTS and CDR2 YDEGEE. Trimming removed 1 base at V and 9 bases at J, with 5 bases between. There are 11 residues in the CDR3. The CDR3 DNA follows: TGTGCCAGCAGCTTGAGATTTGAGCAGTTCTTC. It is translated as CASSLRFEQFF.

The chain links TRBV5-4 to TRBJ2-2; 7 nucleotides match TRBD1. CDR3 length equals 14 residues. Germline V gene lookup returns CDR1 SGHNT and CDR2 YYREEE (reference sequence). V was clipped by 5 bases and J by 3 bases; unmatched bases: 4. Here the CDR3 reads CASRPGTDTGELFF. CDR3 nucleotide sequence: TGTGCCAGCAGACCCGGGACAGACACCGGGGAGCTGTTTTTT. The full variable domain, its missing parts supplied by reference TRBV5-4 and TRBJ2-2, is ETGVTQSPTHLIKTRGQQVTLRCSSQSGHNTVSWYQQALGQGPQFIFQYYREEENGRGNFPPRFSGLQFPNYSSELNVNALELDDSALYLCASRPGTDTGELFFGEGSRLTVL.

The V call is TRBV19, the J call TRBJ2-5; D is unresolved. V gave up 6 bases and J gave up 7 bases, with 18 bases separating them. The germline V gene encodes CDR1 LNHDA and CDR2 SQIVND (reference sequence). The CDR3 is 14 amino acids. The CDR3 DNA is TGTGCCAGTAGCTCCGAGCCGGGTGTGGGGACCCAGTACTTC. This encodes CASSSEPGVGTQYF.